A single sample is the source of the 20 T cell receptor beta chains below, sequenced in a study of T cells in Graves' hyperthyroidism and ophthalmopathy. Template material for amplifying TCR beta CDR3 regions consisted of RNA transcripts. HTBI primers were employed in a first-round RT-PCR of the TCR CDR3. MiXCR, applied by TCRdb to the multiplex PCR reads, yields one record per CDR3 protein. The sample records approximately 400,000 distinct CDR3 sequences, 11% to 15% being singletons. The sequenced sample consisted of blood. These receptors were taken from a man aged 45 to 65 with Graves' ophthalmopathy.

The CDR3 region has the DNA TGTGCCAGCAGCACCTCCGTGGTGGGGGCGCTTGATGGCTACACCTTC. Its protein product is CASSTSVVGALDGYTF. The genes are TRBV5-6 and TRBJ1-2; possible D gene TRBD1, 6 bases. CDR1 is SGHDT and CDR2 is YYEEEE in the germline V gene. The CDR3 has 16 residues. V was clipped by 4 bases and J by 6 bases, with 22 bases between them.

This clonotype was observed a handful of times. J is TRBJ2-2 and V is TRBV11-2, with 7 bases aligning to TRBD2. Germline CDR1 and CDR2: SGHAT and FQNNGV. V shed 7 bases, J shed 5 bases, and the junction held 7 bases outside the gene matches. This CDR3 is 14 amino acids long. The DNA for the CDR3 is TGTGCCAGCAACCCTCGGGGGGTAACCGGGGAGCTGTTTTTT. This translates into CASNPRGVTGELFF.

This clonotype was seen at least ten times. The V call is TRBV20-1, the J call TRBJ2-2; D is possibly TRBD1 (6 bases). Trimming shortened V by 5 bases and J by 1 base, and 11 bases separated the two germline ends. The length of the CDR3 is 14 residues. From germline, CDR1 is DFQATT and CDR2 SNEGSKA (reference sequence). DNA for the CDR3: TGCAGTGCTTCCGGGACACAGAACACCGGGGAGCTGTTTTTT. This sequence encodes CSASGTQNTGELFF.

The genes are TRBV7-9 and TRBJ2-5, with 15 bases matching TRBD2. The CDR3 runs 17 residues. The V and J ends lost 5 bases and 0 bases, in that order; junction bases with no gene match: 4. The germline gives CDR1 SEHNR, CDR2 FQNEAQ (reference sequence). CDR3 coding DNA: TGTGCCAGCAGCCCAGGACTAGCGGGAGGGAACCAAGAGACCCAGTACTTC. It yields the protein CASSPGLAGGNQETQYF. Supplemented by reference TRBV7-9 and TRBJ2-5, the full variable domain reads DTGVSQNPRHKITKRGQNVTFRCDPISEHNRLYWYRQTLGQGPEFLTYFQNEAQLEKSRLLSDRFSAERPKGSFSTLEIQRTEQGDSAMYLCASSPGLAGGNQETQYFGPGTRLLVL.

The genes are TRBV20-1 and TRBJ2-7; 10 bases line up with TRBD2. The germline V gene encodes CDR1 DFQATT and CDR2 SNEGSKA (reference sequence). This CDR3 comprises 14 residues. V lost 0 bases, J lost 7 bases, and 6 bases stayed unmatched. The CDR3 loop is CSARDLAGVREQYF. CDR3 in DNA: TGCAGTGCTAGAGATCTAGCGGGAGTCCGGGAGCAGTACTTC.

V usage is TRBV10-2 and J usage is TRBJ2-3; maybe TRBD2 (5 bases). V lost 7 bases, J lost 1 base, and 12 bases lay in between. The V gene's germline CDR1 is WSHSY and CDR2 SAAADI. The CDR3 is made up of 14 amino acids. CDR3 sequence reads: CASKGPRGTDTQYF. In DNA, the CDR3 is TGCGCCAGCAAAGGCCCGCGGGGCACAGATACGCAGTATTTT.

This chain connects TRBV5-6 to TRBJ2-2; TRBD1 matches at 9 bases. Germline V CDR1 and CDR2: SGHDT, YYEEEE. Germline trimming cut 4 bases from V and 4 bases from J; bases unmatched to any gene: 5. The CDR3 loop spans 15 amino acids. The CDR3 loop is CASSRTGAGTGELFF. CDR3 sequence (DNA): TGTGCCAGCAGCCGGACAGGGGCAGGCACCGGGGAGCTGTTTTTT.

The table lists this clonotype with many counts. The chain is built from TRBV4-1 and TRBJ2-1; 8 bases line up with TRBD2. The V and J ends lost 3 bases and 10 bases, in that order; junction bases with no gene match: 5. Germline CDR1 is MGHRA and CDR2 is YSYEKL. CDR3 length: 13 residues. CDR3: CASSHVAGHEQFF. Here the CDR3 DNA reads TGCGCCAGCAGCCATGTAGCGGGGCACGAGCAGTTCTTC.

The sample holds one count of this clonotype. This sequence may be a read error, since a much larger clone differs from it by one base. The CDR3 loop reads CSPAGLDTQYF. The CDR3 DNA is TGCAGCCCCGCAGGATTGGATACGCAGTATTTT. The rearrangement uses TRBV29-1 and TRBJ2-3, with D hard to call. The V gene's germline CDR1 is SQVTM and CDR2 ANQGSEA. The CDR3 runs 11 residues. Trimming removed 8 bases from V and 6 bases from J, with 12 bases in between.

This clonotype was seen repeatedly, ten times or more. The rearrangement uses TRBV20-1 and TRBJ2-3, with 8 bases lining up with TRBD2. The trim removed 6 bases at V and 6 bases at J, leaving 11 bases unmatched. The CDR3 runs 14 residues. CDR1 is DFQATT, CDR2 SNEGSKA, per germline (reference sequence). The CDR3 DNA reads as TGCAGTGCCCATCTAGCGGGTACGTCGGATACGCAGTATTTT. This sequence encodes CSAHLAGTSDTQYF.

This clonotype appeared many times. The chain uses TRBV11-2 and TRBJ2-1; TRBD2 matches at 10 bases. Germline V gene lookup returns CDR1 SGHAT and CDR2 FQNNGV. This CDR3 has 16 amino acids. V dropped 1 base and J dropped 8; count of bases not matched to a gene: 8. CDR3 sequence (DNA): TGTGCCAGCAGCTTAGCCTGGCTAGCGGGAGCAGATGAGCAGTTCTTC. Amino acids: CASSLAWLAGADEQFF.

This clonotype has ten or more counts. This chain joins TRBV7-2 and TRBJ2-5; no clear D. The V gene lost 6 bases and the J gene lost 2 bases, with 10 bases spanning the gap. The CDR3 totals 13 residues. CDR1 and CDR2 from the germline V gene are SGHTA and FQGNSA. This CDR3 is CASRPTSQETQYF. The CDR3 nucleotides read TGTGCCAGCAGGCCAACATCGCAAGAGACCCAGTACTTC.

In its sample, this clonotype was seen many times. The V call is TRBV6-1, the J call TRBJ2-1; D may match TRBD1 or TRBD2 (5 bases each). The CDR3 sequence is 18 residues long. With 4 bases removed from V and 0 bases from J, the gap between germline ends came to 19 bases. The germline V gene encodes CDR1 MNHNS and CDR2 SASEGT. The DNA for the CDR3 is TGTGCCAGCAGTGGCCCCATCCCCACGAGGGGCTCCTACAATGAGCAGTTCTTC. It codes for CASSGPIPTRGSYNEQFF.

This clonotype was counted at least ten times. CDR3 amino acids: CASSIAFRVSNPNEQFF. The DNA of the CDR3 is TGTGCCAGTAGTATAGCGTTTCGGGTCTCGAACCCCAATGAGCAGTTCTTC. The chain carries TRBV19 and TRBJ2-1; D not resolved. The length of the CDR3 is 17 residues. V was pared by 1 base and J by 6 bases, with 19 bases between. Germline V gene data show CDR1 as LNHDA and CDR2 as SQIVND (reference sequence).

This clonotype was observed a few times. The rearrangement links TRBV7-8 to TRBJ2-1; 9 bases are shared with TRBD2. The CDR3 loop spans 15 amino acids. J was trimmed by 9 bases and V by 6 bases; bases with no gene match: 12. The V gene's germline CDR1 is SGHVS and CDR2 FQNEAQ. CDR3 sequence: CASSFSGGRAAEQFF. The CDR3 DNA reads TGTGCCAGCAGTTTTTCTGGCGGGAGGGCCGCTGAGCAGTTCTTC.

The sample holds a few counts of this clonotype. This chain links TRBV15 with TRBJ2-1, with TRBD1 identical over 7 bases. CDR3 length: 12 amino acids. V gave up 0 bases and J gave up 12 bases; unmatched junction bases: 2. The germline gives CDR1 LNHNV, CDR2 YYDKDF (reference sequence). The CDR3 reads CATSREDRAQFF. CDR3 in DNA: TGTGCCACCAGCAGAGAAGACAGGGCGCAGTTCTTC. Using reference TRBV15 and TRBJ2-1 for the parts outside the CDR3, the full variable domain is DAMVIQNPRYQVTQFGKPVTLSCSQTLNHNVMYWYQQKSSQAPKLLFHYYDKDFNNEADTPDNFQSRRPNTSFCFLDIRSPGLGDTAMYLCATSREDRAQFFGPGTRLTVL.

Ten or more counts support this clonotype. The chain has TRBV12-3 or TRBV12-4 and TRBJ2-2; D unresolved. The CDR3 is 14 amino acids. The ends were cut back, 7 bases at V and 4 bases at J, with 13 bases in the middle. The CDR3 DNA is TGTGCCAGCAAAGACCGCGTGACCACCGGGGAGCTGTTTTTT. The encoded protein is CASKDRVTTGELFF.

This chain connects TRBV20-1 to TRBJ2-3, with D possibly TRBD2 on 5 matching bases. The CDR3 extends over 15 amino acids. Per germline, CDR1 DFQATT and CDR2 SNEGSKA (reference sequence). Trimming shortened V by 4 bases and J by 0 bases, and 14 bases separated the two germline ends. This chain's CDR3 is CSANGGSGSTDTQYF. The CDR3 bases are TGCAGTGCTAATGGTGGGAGTGGGAGCACAGATACGCAGTATTTT.

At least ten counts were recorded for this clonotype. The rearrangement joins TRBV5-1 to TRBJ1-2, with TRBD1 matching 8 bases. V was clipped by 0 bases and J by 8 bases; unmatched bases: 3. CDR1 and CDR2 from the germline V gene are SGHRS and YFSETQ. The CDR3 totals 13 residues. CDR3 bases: TGCGCCAGCAGCTTGGGACAGGGGCTAGGCTACACCTTC. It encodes CASSLGQGLGYTF.

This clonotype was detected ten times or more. The CDR3 region is CASSYALGAGTEAFF. The CDR3, as DNA: TGTGCCAGCAGTTATGCCCTGGGAGCTGGGACTGAAGCTTTCTTT. This chain uses TRBV6-1 with TRBJ1-1, with D unclear. The CDR3 runs to 15 residues. CDR1 and CDR2 from the germline V gene are MNHNS and SASEGT. The V end lost 5 bases, the J end lost 5 bases, and 18 bases lay between the germline ends.